The source of this TCR beta chain is a study of T-cell memory formation after mild COVID-19. This clonotype was detected ten times or more. This CDR3 has 13 amino acids. CDR1 and CDR2 from the germline V gene are KGHSH and LQKENI. V was pared by 3 bases and J by 6 bases, with 12 bases between. One entry per CDR3 protein results from TCRdb running MiXCR on the 5' RACE reads. The sample holds fewer than 350,000 distinct CDR3 sequences; approximately 7.6% are singletons and the top ten take around a fifth. The chain combines TRBV18 with TRBJ2-7, with D possibly being TRBD2 (5 bases). This TCR came from a man between 18 and 35 years old who had mild COVID-19 (a few samples of this study predate the infection). Cell type and time point are not known. Sequenced input: PBMCs or a T cell subset sorted from them (not recorded which). The CDR3 DNA reads as TGTGCCAGCTCACCCCTACCCGGAGGCGAGCAGTACGTC. Residues: CASSPLPGGEQYV.